This TCR beta chain was identified during a study of cytomegalovirus exposure and HLA in healthy donors. Germline CDR1 is MDHEN and CDR2 is SYDVKM. The CDR3 is 13 residues long. V dropped 6 bases and J dropped 5 bases, with 10 bases sitting between them. On this clone: Its antigen is not known.

Study-wide results and caveats: High sensitivity and specificity were reportedly achieved when the classifier diagnosed cytomegalovirus status. Researchers counted around 180 TCR beta chains as cytomegalovirus-associated. Most observed TCR sequences were rare, whereas some public TCRs were detected in many donors.

Data came from immunoSEQ multiplex PCR; TCRdb stores just in-frame clones and leaves some out. The data contain tens of thousands of clones, 90% to 95% of them seen just once; the ten biggest clones take up about 2.2%. This TCR derives from a woman aged 25 to 45 in good health and CMV-seronegative. The rearrangement joins TRBV28 to TRBJ2-2, with D maybe TRBD2 (5 bases). The sequenced sample consisted of PBMCs. In DNA form, the CDR3 reads TGTGCCAGCAGACGCGGGTGGACCGGGGAGCTGTTTTTT. This encodes CASRRGWTGELFF. Together with reference TRBV28 and TRBJ2-2, the CDR3 gives the full variable domain: DVKVTQSSRYLVKRTGEKVFLECVQDMDHENMFWYRQDPGLGLRLIYFSYDVKMKEKGDIPEGYSVSREKKERFSLILESASTNQTSMYLCASRRGWTGELFFGEGSRLTVL.